The 27 T cell receptor beta chains in this list originate from one sample, sequenced in a study of Graves' ophthalmopathy and Graves' hyperthyroidism. TCR beta CDR3 amplification used RNA transcripts. HTBI primers were used in a first-round RT-PCR, which preceded a second-round multiplex PCR. TCRdb re-called the multiplex PCR reads through MiXCR, storing one row per CDR3 protein. The sample has approximately 700,000 distinct CDR3 sequences, roughly two fifths seen once. Sequencing was performed on peripheral blood. These receptors all stem from an adult man with Graves' ophthalmopathy.

The V and J genes are TRBV29-1 and TRBJ1-1; TRBD1 might be the D (6 bases). V lost 3 bases to trimming and J lost 10 bases, with 12 bases between them. CDR1 and CDR2 from the germline V gene are SQVTM and ANQGSEA. CDR3 length: 11 residues. The CDR3 region is CSVDGGLGAFF. Here the CDR3 DNA reads TGCAGCGTTGACGGGGGGCTGGGAGCTTTCTTT.

This clonotype showed up just a few times. The chain carries TRBV20-1 and TRBJ1-1, with D unresolved. V was shortened by 0 bases and J by 5 bases, with 13 bases between the two germline ends. This CDR3 is built from 14 residues. Per germline, CDR1 DFQATT and CDR2 SNEGSKA (reference sequence). DNA for the CDR3: TGCAGTGCTAGAGATCCGGACCGCGATACTGAAGCTTTCTTT. Its translation: CSARDPDRDTEAFF.

The genes are TRBV14 and TRBJ2-2, with D hard to call. The CDR3 consists of 14 residues. V dropped 4 bases and J dropped 5 bases, with 11 bases sitting between them. Germline V gene lookup returns CDR1 SGHDN and CDR2 FVKESK. CDR3 sequence reads: CASSLLGRTGELFF. Here the CDR3 DNA reads TGTGCCAGCAGCCTCTTAGGACGAACCGGGGAGCTGTTTTTT.

The table lists this clonotype with many counts. The chain couples TRBV15 to TRBJ1-2; the D gene is possibly TRBD1 (5 bases). The CDR3 contains 16 residues. CDR1 LNHNV and CDR2 YYDKDF come from the germline V gene (reference sequence). Between the trimmed V and J ends, which lost 0 bases and 6 bases, there was a span of 17 bases. The CDR3, as DNA: TGTGCCACCAGCAGAGATAGGAGGGGCTCCTGGGATGGCTACACCTTC. Protein: CATSRDRRGSWDGYTF.

The chain is built from TRBV5-4 and TRBJ1-2; D unclear. The CDR3 extends over 13 amino acids. V lost 2 bases, J lost 2 bases, and 7 bases lay in between. CDR1 and CDR2 (germline): SGHNT, YYREEE (reference sequence). The CDR3 region has the DNA TGTGCCAGCAGCTTTATGGAGAACTATGGCTACACCTTC. It specifies CASSFMENYGYTF.

CDR3 nucleotide sequence: TGCAGCGTGCTGGGGGGGACAGAGCAGTCCTACACCTTC. This translates into CSVLGGTEQSYTF. This chain uses TRBV29-1 with TRBJ1-2; TRBD1 matches 7 bases. Germline-derived CDR1 and CDR2 are SQVTM and ANQGSEA. CDR3 length: 13 residues. Germline trimming cut 6 bases from V and 10 bases from J; bases unmatched to any gene: 14.

This sequence joins TRBV20-1 and TRBJ1-4, with D perhaps matching TRBD1 (5 bases). Trimming left V 0 bases short and J 7 bases short, with 9 bases between. The germline V gene encodes CDR1 DFQATT and CDR2 SNEGSKA (reference sequence). The CDR3 loop spans 13 amino acids. The CDR3 loop reads CSARERGSEKLFF. As DNA, the CDR3 is TGCAGTGCTAGAGAGAGGGGTAGTGAAAAACTGTTTTTT.

The chain couples TRBV29-1 to TRBJ2-6; 7 nucleotides match TRBD2. This CDR3 is built from 19 residues. V gave up 5 bases and J gave up 0 bases; unmatched junction bases: 16. From germline, CDR1 is SQVTM and CDR2 ANQGSEA. CDR3 loop: CSVRGVRTRTNSGANVLTF. In nucleotides, the CDR3 is TGCAGCGTTCGGGGAGTTCGGACTAGAACGAACTCTGGGGCCAACGTCCTGACTTTC.

With respect to this clonotype: Lacking the conserved final phenylalanine or tryptophan, this CDR3 likely reflects a read error. The chain couples TRBV20-1 to TRBJ2-5, with 8 bases fitting TRBD1. Germline CDR1 is DFQATT and CDR2 is SNEGSKA (reference sequence). CDR3 length: 13 amino acids. J lost 1 base, V lost 6 bases, and 4 bases had no gene match. This CDR3 reads CSAGGTGQETQYC. The DNA for the CDR3 is TGCAGTGCCGGCGGGACAGGCCAAGAGACCCAGTACTGC.

This clonotype was counted only a few times. The V call is TRBV20-1, the J call TRBJ2-7; D may be TRBD1 or TRBD2 (7 bases each). The germline V gene encodes CDR1 DFQATT and CDR2 SNEGSKA (reference sequence). V was pared by 6 bases and J by 0 bases, with 24 bases between. This CDR3 is built from 17 residues. The CDR3 is CSARDTSRGGSSYEQYF. DNA of the CDR3: TGCAGTGCCCGAGATACAAGCAGGGGGGGCAGCTCCTACGAGCAGTACTTC.

In the case of this clonotype: The final CDR3 position lacks the conserved phenylalanine or tryptophan, pointing to a likely read error. No DNA is shown, since the ends of the CDR3 on it are uncertain; the CDR3 is the one TCRdb lists. The chain recombines TRBV10-3 with TRBJ1-4. Ends included, the CDR3 has 11 residues. Looked up from germline, CDR1 is ENHRY and CDR2 is SYGVKD. The chain's CDR3 is CAISTGTLLFA.

In its sample, this clonotype was seen many times. A junction end diverges from the germline sequence, so it may reflect a read error. The V and J genes are TRBV24-1 and TRBJ1-5, with D tentatively TRBD1 (6 bases). Germline lookup yields CDR1 KGHDR and CDR2 SFDVKD. This CDR3 is built from 15 residues. This chain's CDR3 is CASSGGGAGNQPQHF. The CDR3 nucleotides are TGTGCCAGCAGTGGGGGGGGGGCCGGCAATCAGCCCCAGCATTTT.

This clonotype was counted many times. The V and J genes are TRBV19 and TRBJ1-5; D is unclear. The CDR3 is made up of 13 amino acids. V gave up 3 bases and J gave up 5 bases, with 8 bases separating them. Germline CDR1 reads LNHDA; CDR2 reads SQIVND (reference sequence). CDR3 amino acids: CASSITDHQPQHF. For the CDR3, the DNA is TGTGCCAGTAGTATCACGGACCATCAGCCCCAGCATTTT.

Turning to this clonotype: The junction departs from the called germline gene at one end, perhaps through a read error. The V call is TRBV9, the J call TRBJ2-5; D assignment may be TRBD1 or TRBD2 (5 bases each). The CDR3 spans 14 residues. Germline CDR1 and CDR2: SGDLS and YYNGEE. The CDR3 here is CASSVDSFWGTQHF. DNA of the CDR3: TGTGCCAGCAGCGTAGATTCATTTTGGGGGACCCAGCACTTC.

CDR3 protein: CAISEGQGYTGELFF. As DNA, the CDR3 is TGTGCCATCAGTGAAGGACAGGGGTACACCGGGGAGCTGTTTTTT. The V gene is TRBV10-3, the J gene TRBJ2-2; 9 bases map to TRBD1. After removal of 3 bases from V and 3 bases from J, the junction contained 2 bases not matched to a gene. The CDR3 has 15 amino acids. Germline V gene lookup returns CDR1 ENHRY and CDR2 SYGVKD.

This clonotype was recorded at least ten times. CDR3 amino acids: CASGRTGSYEQYF. The CDR3 DNA reads as TGTGCCAGCGGAAGGACAGGTAGCTACGAGCAGTACTTC. The chain recombines TRBV7-9 with TRBJ2-7; TRBD1 agrees at 7 bases. The germline V gene has CDR1 SEHNR and CDR2 FQNEAQ (reference sequence). Trimming removed 8 bases from V and 3 bases from J; junction bases left unmatched: 7. The CDR3 totals 13 residues.

The chain joins TRBV29-1 to TRBJ2-7, with D perhaps matching TRBD2 (5 bases). This CDR3 spans 11 amino acids. In germline, CDR1 is SQVTM, CDR2 ANQGSEA. V was clipped by 7 bases and J by 2 bases, with 9 bases between them. The CDR3 region is CSGRLAYEQYF. The CDR3 DNA sequence: TGCAGCGGGAGGTTGGCCTACGAGCAGTACTTC.

The sample holds a few counts of this clonotype. The V call is TRBV7-9, the J call TRBJ2-2, with D tentatively TRBD1 (6 bases). Between the trimmed V and J ends, which lost 5 bases and 4 bases, there was a span of 11 bases. The germline CDR1 and CDR2 sequences are SEHNR and FQNEAQ (reference sequence). The CDR3 has 14 amino acids. The CDR3 nucleotides read TGTGCCAGCAGCGTATTACAGGGCACCGGGGAGCTGTTTTTT. It encodes CASSVLQGTGELFF.

The chain combines TRBV12-3 or TRBV12-4 with TRBJ2-2; TRBD2 aligns across 8 bases. With 7 bases clipped from V and 7 bases from J, the junction kept 11 bases outside the gene matches. CDR3 length: 15 residues. For the CDR3, the DNA is TGTGCCAGCACAAGTAGCGGGGCTTGGAGCGGGGAGCTGTTTTTT. This codes for CASTSSGAWSGELFF.

This clonotype has only a few counts. V usage is TRBV12-3 or TRBV12-4 and J usage is TRBJ1-2; tentative D call: TRBD1 (6 bases). The CDR3 totals 13 residues. Deletions cut 4 bases from V and 12 bases from J, with 18 bases between. CDR3 amino acids: CASSYGTHYEHTF. The CDR3 DNA follows: TGTGCCAGCAGTTACGGGACACATTACGAGCACACCTTC.

This clonotype was counted ten times or more. The chain joins TRBV7-8 to TRBJ2-5, with 8 bases lining up with TRBD2. The germline gives CDR1 SGHVS, CDR2 FQNEAQ. V trimming: 5 bases; J trimming: 4 bases; junction bases outside the gene matches: 3. There are 13 residues in the CDR3. The CDR3 DNA sequence: TGTGCCAGCAGCACCAGCGGGGGAGAGACCCAGTACTTC. This encodes CASSTSGGETQYF.

The chain couples TRBV19 to TRBJ2-2; 15 nucleotides line up with TRBD2. The germline V gene encodes CDR1 LNHDA and CDR2 SQIVND (reference sequence). The CDR3 runs to 19 residues. V shed 4 bases, J shed 1 base, and the junction held 7 bases outside the gene matches. CDR3 nucleotide sequence: TGTGCCAGTAGTAGCCCCGGACTAGCGGGAGGGATGAACACCGGGGAGCTGTTTTTT. This gives the protein CASSSPGLAGGMNTGELFF.

This clonotype was detected ten times or more. The rearrangement links TRBV7-9 to TRBJ1-3; D remains unclear. Per the germline V gene, CDR1 is SEHNR and CDR2 is FQNEAQ (reference sequence). The CDR3 contains 13 residues. With 1 base removed from V and 6 bases from J, the gap between germline ends came to 7 bases. DNA of the CDR3: TGTGCCAGCAGCTTAGTTGCGGAAAACACCATATATTTT. This gives the protein CASSLVAENTIYF.

The chain uses TRBV25-1 and TRBJ2-7; D possibly corresponds to TRBD1 (5 bases). This CDR3 has 16 residues. The V gene lost 6 bases and the J gene lost 1 base, with 19 bases spanning the gap. Germline values: CDR1 MGHDK, CDR2 SYGVNS. The chain's CDR3 is CASSQDPGKSSYEQYF. The CDR3 DNA follows: TGTGCCAGCAGCCAAGATCCAGGGAAGAGTTCCTACGAGCAGTACTTC.

This clonotype has just a few counts. The V and J genes are TRBV11-2 and TRBJ2-2; tentatively, D is TRBD1 (6 bases). CDR1 and CDR2 from the germline V gene are SGHAT and FQNNGV. The germline V and J ends were trimmed by 5 bases and 5 bases, with 24 bases remaining between them. The CDR3 runs 18 residues. CDR3 bases: TGTGCCAGCAGCCCTTCACAGGGTATCGGAGTGCGGACCGGGGAGCTGTTTTTT. It codes for CASSPSQGIGVRTGELFF.

This clonotype was seen a few times. The V gene is TRBV12-3 or TRBV12-4, the J gene TRBJ1-6; tentative D call: TRBD1 (5 bases). Trimming removed 3 bases at V and 13 bases at J, with 22 bases between. The CDR3 consists of 16 residues. CDR3 DNA: TGTGCCAGCAGTTTGGGTAGGAGTGGGACGGAATCGCCCCTCCACTTT. As protein: CASSLGRSGTESPLHF.

The chain employs TRBV20-1 and TRBJ1-2, with a possible D match to TRBD1 (5 bases). This CDR3 contains 13 residues. The V end lost 5 bases, the J end lost 7 bases, and 17 bases lay between the germline ends. Per germline, CDR1 DFQATT and CDR2 SNEGSKA (reference sequence). CDR3 DNA sequence: TGCAGTGCTGAAGTGTGGGGGGTTGGTGGCTACACCTTC. As protein: CSAEVWGVGGYTF.